This T cell receptor (beta chain) was sequenced during a study of shared clonotypes between healthy human individuals. Overall study: Two female and a few male donors aged 18 to 49 were enrolled.

Recent vaccinations or acute infections were absent in the healthy HIV-negative adult donors. The CDR3 loop spans 16 amino acids. The germline V gene has CDR1 SGHNT and CDR2 YYREEE (reference sequence). Between the trimmed V and J ends, which lost 5 bases and 4 bases, there was a span of 18 bases. Method: immunoSEQ multiplex PCR; TCRdb's copy keeps in-frame clones and lacks some. The sample consists of 2 million to 3 million clones, just over 90% of them appearing once. The receptor comes from a man aged 18 to 35 in good health. V and J are TRBV5-4 and TRBJ2-2; D may match TRBD1 or TRBD2 (5 bases each). The specimen was naive CD4+ T cells sorted from blood. Subset denoted: CD45RA+ positively selected. DNA of the CDR3: TGTGCCAGCAGTCCCGGTGGGGGTAAGGGCACCGGGGAGCTGTTTTTT. Its protein is CASSPGGGKGTGELFF.